This T cell receptor beta chain was recorded in a study of T cell repertoires in cytomegalovirus infection. Study-wide context: Indications of both CMV infection and matching HLA type were provided by public TCR beta signatures.

This clonotype came up many times. Its matching antigen is unknown. The V and J ends lost 5 bases and 2 bases, in that order; junction bases with no gene match: 2. The CDR3 is made up of 13 amino acids. Germline values: CDR1 SGHTA, CDR2 FQGNSA. Each CDR3 protein gets one entry after TCRdb re-called the reads with MiXCR. The sample lists tens of thousands of distinct CDR3 sequences, about 4% seen once, with around a fifth in the top ten. General study findings and limits: Predominance within the ex vivo response was attributable to HLA-C-restricted CMV-specific TCR beta clonotypes. CMV carriers having the relevant HLA were flagged by cumulative public TCR beta family frequency.

The chain is built from TRBV7-2 and TRBJ2-5; TRBD1 aligns across 7 bases. Sequenced: PBMCs. The origin of this receptor is a human donor in good health (CMV status not recorded). Some clones in this sample may be carry-over from other donors' samples. The CDR3 sequence: CASSQGQQETQYF. The DNA for the CDR3 is TGTGCCAGCAGCCAGGGACAGCAAGAGACCCAGTACTTC.